This entry lists 20 T cell receptor beta chains sequenced from one sample in a study of cytomegalovirus exposure and HLA in healthy donors. 60 Vbeta and 13 Jbeta primers were used in PCR. Assay used: immunoSEQ multiplex PCR; TCRdb lists only in-frame clones, some missing. The profile shows roughly 240,000 clones, 70% to 90% of them singletons. Sequences were obtained from PBMCs. The receptors stem from a girl aged 2-10 years in good health and CMV-seronegative.

In its sample, this clone was seen once. The V and J genes are TRBV7-5 and TRBJ1-1. TRBV7-5 is deemed a pseudogene. This CDR3 is 15 amino acids long. CDR3 residues: CVRSLPWGGIPEAFF. CDR3 in DNA: TGTGTCAGAAGCTTACCCTGGGGGGGGATCCCTGAAGCTTTCTTT.

Details on this clone: One junction end does not reproduce the germline sequence, and a read error may be involved. J is TRBJ1-5 and V is TRBV6-6; D is unresolved. Germline V gene sequence: CDR1 MNHNY, CDR2 SVGAGI (reference sequence). The CDR3 loop spans 12 amino acids. CDR3 DNA: TGTGCCGGCAGTTACGAAGGGAGACCCCAGCATTTT. Its protein is CAGSYEGRPQHF.

The chain joins TRBV2 to TRBJ2-1; D might be TRBD1 (5 bases). CDR1 and CDR2 (germline): SNHLY, FYNNEI. Trimming removed 3 bases from V and 7 bases from J, with 7 bases in between. The CDR3 is 12 residues long. This CDR3 reads CASSETANEQFF. The CDR3 DNA reads as TGTGCCAGCAGTGAGACAGCTAATGAGCAGTTCTTC.

CDR3 protein: CASSLTRGRAYEQYF. In nucleotides, the CDR3 is TGTGCCAGCAGCTTAACGAGAGGGAGGGCCTACGAGCAGTACTTC. The rearrangement links TRBV13 to TRBJ2-7; 7 positions match TRBD2. Trimming at V came to 2 bases and at J to 2 bases, leaving 6 bases not matched to a gene. This CDR3 is built from 15 residues. Per the germline V gene, CDR1 is PRHDT and CDR2 is FYEKMQ (reference sequence).

The gene calls are TRBV9 and TRBJ2-7; 11 bases agree with TRBD1. Per the germline V gene, CDR1 is SGDLS and CDR2 is YYNGEE. The trim removed 4 bases at V and 2 bases at J, leaving 5 bases unmatched. The CDR3 runs 15 residues. Here the CDR3 reads CASSPRDRGAYEQYF. The CDR3, as DNA: TGTGCCAGCAGCCCACGGGACAGGGGGGCCTACGAGCAGTACTTC.

The chain carries TRBV25-1 and TRBJ2-1; D not resolved. Germline CDR1 is MGHDK and CDR2 is SYGVNS. The CDR3 runs 15 residues. V lost 1 base, J lost 7 bases, and 14 bases lay in between. The CDR3 is CASSEFAILANEQFF. CDR3 DNA sequence: TGTGCCAGCAGTGAATTCGCTATTCTCGCTAATGAGCAGTTCTTC.

V and J are TRBV7-3 and TRBJ2-3, with D possibly being TRBD2 (6 bases). The CDR3 spans 14 residues. V lost 5 bases, J lost 5 bases, and 14 bases lay in between. CDR1 and CDR2 (germline): SGHTA, FQGTGA. The CDR3 sequence is CASSPGGWGDTQYF. The DNA of the CDR3 is TGTGCCAGCAGCCCTGGGGGGTGGGGAGATACGCAGTATTTT.

V gene TRBV6-5 combines with J gene TRBJ1-1; 12 bases align to TRBD1. V lost 10 bases and J lost 4; bases outside the gene matches: 10. Per germline, CDR1 MNHEY and CDR2 SVGAGI. There are 15 residues in the CDR3. CDR3 nucleotide sequence: TGTGCCACCAAACCGGGACAGGGGGCAGGCACTGAAGCTTTCTTT. It yields the protein CATKPGQGAGTEAFF.

This rearrangement joins TRBV5-6 to TRBJ1-4; D gene ambiguous. The CDR3 is 14 residues long. Germline V gene lookup returns CDR1 SGHDT and CDR2 YYEEEE. The V end lost 4 bases, the J end lost 5 bases, and 12 bases lay between the germline ends. The CDR3 is CASSPSHINEKLFF. The CDR3 DNA is TGTGCCAGCAGCCCGAGCCATATCAATGAAAAACTGTTTTTT.

This rearrangement joins TRBV15 to TRBJ1-2; TRBD1 matches at 7 bases. The V segment lost 4 bases and the J segment 7 bases; nucleotides outside the gene matches: 0. The germline V gene has CDR1 LNHNV and CDR2 YYDKDF (reference sequence). The length of the CDR3 is 11 residues. The CDR3 bases are TGTGCCACCAGCAACAGGGGTGGCTACACCTTC. Protein product: CATSNRGGYTF.

The chain couples TRBV14 to TRBJ2-1; D may be TRBD1 (6 bases). CDR1 and CDR2 (germline): SGHDN, FVKESK. The CDR3 contains 13 residues. The ends were cut back, 5 bases at V and 3 bases at J, with 8 bases in the middle. In nucleotides, the CDR3 is TGTGCCAGCAGCACACAGGGCTACAATGAGCAGTTCTTC. Protein: CASSTQGYNEQFF. Filled out from reference TRBV14 and TRBJ2-1, the complete variable domain reads EAGVTQFPSHSVIEKGQTVTLRCDPISGHDNLYWYRRVMGKEIKFLLHFVKESKQDESGMPNNRFLAERTGGTYSTLKVQPAELEDSGVYFCASSTQGYNEQFFGPGTRLTVL.

V gene TRBV25-1 combines with J gene TRBJ2-2, with 13 bases that match TRBD2. The CDR3 sequence is 17 residues long. The germline V gene encodes CDR1 MGHDK and CDR2 SYGVNS. V gave up 0 bases and J gave up 8 bases; unmatched junction bases: 6. The CDR3 loop is CASSEYRTSGRSGELFF. The CDR3 bases are TGTGCCAGCAGTGAATATCGGACTAGCGGGAGATCAGGGGAGCTGTTTTTT.

The V and J genes are TRBV20-1 and TRBJ2-1; the D is unclear. Between the trimmed V and J ends, which lost 3 bases and 9 bases, there was a span of 9 bases. Germline V gives CDR1 DFQATT, CDR2 SNEGSKA (reference sequence). CDR3 length equals 11 residues. The CDR3 DNA reads as TGCAGTGCTAGTCTTCTCGGTGAGCAGTTCTTC. This sequence encodes CSASLLGEQFF.

The V and J genes are TRBV30 and TRBJ2-1; the D gene is possibly TRBD1 (5 bases). CDR1 is GTSNPN, CDR2 SVGIG, per germline (reference sequence). V lost 3 bases and J lost 9, with 9 bases in between. This CDR3 is built from 11 residues. The CDR3 sequence is CAWRTAAEQFF. Here the CDR3 DNA reads TGTGCCTGGAGGACAGCCGCTGAGCAGTTCTTC.

The rearrangement joins TRBV19 to TRBJ2-1; 7 positions match TRBD2. This CDR3 is 15 amino acids long. With V trimmed by 3 bases and J by 0 bases, 2 bases remained unmatched. Germline lookup yields CDR1 LNHDA and CDR2 SQIVND (reference sequence). CDR3 region: CASSMGGSSYNEQFF. In DNA form, the CDR3 reads TGTGCCAGTAGTATGGGCGGGAGCTCCTACAATGAGCAGTTCTTC.

This clone was recorded once. The chain is built from TRBV6-1 and TRBJ1-2; maybe TRBD1 (5 bases). Germline CDR1 and CDR2: MNHNS and SASEGT. V was shortened by 2 bases and J by 7 bases, with 20 bases between the two germline ends. The CDR3 totals 16 residues. The CDR3 sequence: CASSEIWMGREAGYTF. The CDR3 DNA reads TGTGCCAGCAGTGAAATTTGGATGGGCAGGGAGGCTGGCTACACCTTC.

V usage is TRBV29-1 and J usage is TRBJ2-7; 7 positions match TRBD1. The CDR3 covers 15 residues. Per the germline V gene, CDR1 is SQVTM and CDR2 is ANQGSEA. The V and J ends lost 1 base and 4 bases, in that order; junction bases with no gene match: 10. CDR3: CSVEGRTGGYYEQYF. CDR3 DNA sequence: TGCAGCGTTGAAGGGAGGACAGGAGGATATTACGAGCAGTACTTC.

This clone was seen only once. This chain uses TRBV7-7 with TRBJ2-1; 7 bases fit TRBD1. Germline V gene data show CDR1 as SSHAT and CDR2 as FNYEAQ (reference sequence). The CDR3 sequence is 15 residues long. V was clipped by 1 base and J by 3 bases; unmatched bases: 3. DNA of the CDR3: TGTGCCAGCAGCTTAGAAGCAGGGGGCTACAATGAGCAGTTCTTC. Protein sequence: CASSLEAGGYNEQFF.

The chain joins TRBV6-5 to TRBJ2-1, with 14 bases matching TRBD2. The CDR3 is made up of 16 amino acids. V gave up 4 bases and J gave up 6 bases; unmatched junction bases: 5. Germline-derived CDR1 and CDR2 are MNHEY and SVGAGI. CDR3 bases: TGTGCCAGCAGTTTTGGACTAGCGGGGGGTCTCAATGAGCAGTTCTTC. Translation gives CASSFGLAGGLNEQFF.

The chain carries TRBV2 and TRBJ1-2; TRBD1 matches at 9 bases. The CDR3 totals 15 residues. Germline CDR1 SNHLY, CDR2 FYNNEI. Trimming took 2 bases from V and 2 from J; bases not matched to a gene: 3. Here the CDR3 reads CASSEWGTGNYGYTF. CDR3 DNA: TGTGCCAGCAGTGAATGGGGGACAGGGAACTATGGCTACACCTTC.